This TCR beta chain was sequenced during a study of STAT3 mutations in large granular lymphocyte leukemia. About the study: Roughly half of the longitudinally sequenced T-LGLL patients carried detectable canonical activating STAT3 mutations.

Average productive template count per sample was about 40,000. Method: immunoSEQ multiplex PCR; TCRdb's copy keeps in-frame clones and lacks some. This sample has 10,000 to 15,000 clones, with about nine tenths found just once. Study findings and constraints: Every T-LGLL patient had at least one immunodominant TCRbeta clonotype.

For this clone: Its specificity is unknown.

The CDR3 sequence is 15 residues long. Trimming shortened V by 0 bases and J by 0 bases, and 11 bases separated the two germline ends. CDR1 is GTSNPN, CDR2 SVGIG, per germline (reference sequence). This receptor was identified in a middle-aged man with T-cell large granular lymphocyte leukemia. Some clones in this sample may be carry-over from other donors' samples. The sample consisted of peripheral blood mononuclear cells. The gene calls are TRBV30 and TRBJ1-1; TRBD1 might be the D (5 bases). The CDR3 loop reads CAWSVGVALNTEAFF. The CDR3 DNA is TGTGCCTGGAGTGTAGGGGTGGCCTTGAACACTGAAGCTTTCTTT.